The clone carrying this T cell receptor (beta chain) appeared a few times. Its antigen remains unknown. These data come from a study of cytomegalovirus exposure and HLA in healthy donors. Broader study findings: Among CMV-associated TCR beta chains, most appeared HLA-restricted in a later analysis. In a later analysis, across HLA loci, associated TCR counts were highest for DRB1, lowest for HLA-C.

Researchers ran the PCR with 60 Vbeta and 13 Jbeta primers. TCRdb's copy holds only in-frame clones and misses some; the assay was immunoSEQ multiplex PCR. Of 100,000 to 150,000 clones listed, approximately 80% are singletons. The length of the CDR3 is 12 residues. The germline CDR1 and CDR2 sequences are LNHDA and SQIVND (reference sequence). Between the trimmed V and J ends, which lost 8 bases and 7 bases, there was a span of 12 bases. The chain links TRBV19 to TRBJ1-5; unclear D gene. What was sequenced was PBMCs. The receptor was isolated from a male donor in good health and CMV-seropositive. The CDR3 bases are TGTGCCAGTCAGCCCCCGAGGCAGCCCCAGCATTTT. As protein: CASQPPRQPQHF. The whole variable domain, filled in from reference TRBV19 and TRBJ1-5, reads DGGITQSPKYLFRKEGQNVTLSCEQNLNHDAMYWYRQDPGQGLRLIYYSQIVNDFQKGDIAEGYSVSREKKESFPLTVTSAQKNPTAFYLCASQPPRQPQHFGDGTRLSIL.